The next 22 T cell receptor beta chains were all read from a single sample in a study of T cells expressing NK-cell markers (dated by TCRdb to about 2020). The protocol used for the library was 5' RACE. Sequencing instrument: Illumina HiSeq 2000. TCRdb reprocessed the reads, so every CDR3 protein sequence counts as one entry and DNA is not shown. The table for this sample shows fewer than 550,000 distinct CDR3 sequences. The leading ten clones occupy more than 1.4% of the sample. The sequenced sample consisted of blood T cells: a sorted CD56 or NKG2C T cell subset, CD4+ or CD8+ T cells, or bulk PBMC T cells (not recorded which). These receptors were taken from a woman between 50 and 59 years old in good health. Donor details come from another sample of the same person, matched by shared clones.

The J gene is TRBJ1-4, the V gene TRBV2; with no DNA, the TCRdb D assignment of TRBD1 cannot be verified. The V gene's germline CDR1 is SNHLY and CDR2 FYNNEI. CDR3 length: 13 residues. The CDR3 sequence: CASRTGNNEKLFF.

The chain uses TRBV20-1 and TRBJ1-1. Germline V gene data show CDR1 as DFQATT and CDR2 as SNEGSKA (reference sequence). CDR3 length: 14 residues. The CDR3 sequence: CSAYTTGRNTEAFF.

The chain carries TRBV18 and TRBJ2-7. Germline CDR1 and CDR2: KGHSH and LQKENI. The CDR3 is 17 residues long. CDR3 protein: CASSPRGLAGTTYEQYF.

The rearrangement joins TRBV4-2 to TRBJ1-1. Germline-derived CDR1 and CDR2 are LGHNA and YNFKEQ. The CDR3 sequence is 14 residues long. Here the CDR3 reads CASSQVKAHTEAFF.

The rearrangement joins TRBV29-1 to TRBJ2-1. The CDR3 is 14 residues long. CDR1 is SQVTM, CDR2 ANQGSEA, per germline. CDR3 region: CSVENSGRYNEQFF.

The chain couples TRBV3-1 to TRBJ2-2. The CDR3 has 11 residues. Per germline, CDR1 LGHDT and CDR2 YNNKEL (reference sequence). This CDR3 reads CASRTAGELFF. The full variable domain, rest sourced from reference TRBV3-1 and TRBJ2-2, is DTAVSQTPKYLVTQMGNDKSIKCEQNLGHDTMYWYKQDSKKFLKIMFSYNNKELIINETVPNRFSPKSPDKAHLNLHINSLELGDSAVYFCASRTAGELFFGEGSRLTVL.

The chain combines TRBV4-2 with TRBJ2-2; TCRdb proposes TRBD2, but this gene call is untestable without DNA. Germline assignment: CDR1 LGHNA and CDR2 YNFKEQ. The CDR3 loop spans 16 amino acids. This CDR3 reads CASSRDAGANTGELFF.

The rearrangement uses TRBV15 and TRBJ1-2. The germline gives CDR1 LNHNV, CDR2 YYDKDF (reference sequence). This CDR3 has 18 residues. CDR3 protein: CATSRDRGGAARTRGYTF.

The chain employs TRBV27 and TRBJ2-3; TCRdb returns TRBD1, unconfirmable since there is no DNA. Germline values: CDR1 MNHEY, CDR2 SMNVEV (reference sequence). The CDR3 consists of 16 residues. CDR3 amino acids: CASSLSQGGSTDTQYF.

The chain recombines TRBV3-1 with TRBJ2-5. This CDR3 is built from 15 residues. Germline V gene lookup returns CDR1 LGHDT and CDR2 YNNKEL (reference sequence). CDR3 amino acids: CASSQGFLPQETQYF.

This sequence joins TRBV3-1 and TRBJ2-7. The CDR3 sequence is 13 residues long. Germline CDR1 reads LGHDT; CDR2 reads YNNKEL (reference sequence). The CDR3 loop reads CASSPPDYYEQYF.

The chain carries TRBV2 and TRBJ2-4; TCRdb's assignment of TRBD1 cannot be checked, as there is no DNA. Germline-derived CDR1 and CDR2 are SNHLY and FYNNEI. The CDR3 length is 13 residues. The CDR3 sequence is CASSPTAGDIQYF.

The chain is built from TRBV12-3 or TRBV12-4 and TRBJ1-1. CDR3 size: 13 residues. The CDR3 loop reads CASSLQTRTEAFF.

This CDR3 reads CASSPWTSGRRRETQYF. The chain is built from TRBV6-2 or TRBV6-3 and TRBJ2-5; the D call from TCRdb, TRBD2, cannot be confirmed without DNA. The germline V gene encodes CDR1 MNHEY and CDR2 SVGEGT. The CDR3 loop spans 17 amino acids.

The CDR3: CASSSDLILAKETQYF. The chain recombines TRBV12-3 or TRBV12-4 with TRBJ2-5; TCRdb designates TRBD2, a call that cannot be tested without DNA. CDR3 length: 16 residues.

The J gene is TRBJ2-2, the V gene TRBV10-3; TCRdb reports TRBD2, a call that lacks DNA to check it against. Germline lookup yields CDR1 ENHRY and CDR2 SYGVKD. The CDR3 extends over 16 amino acids. CDR3 sequence: CATSGTSGSVAGELFF.

The chain employs TRBV19 and TRBJ2-3. CDR3 length: 13 residues. Germline CDR1 is LNHDA and CDR2 is SQIVND (reference sequence). The chain's CDR3 is CASSQTPRPTQYF.

The V call is TRBV7-2, the J call TRBJ2-1. Germline loops: CDR1 SGHTA, CDR2 FQGNSA. The CDR3 is made up of 16 amino acids. CDR3 sequence reads: CASSLAPVSSYNEQFF.

V gene TRBV5-6 combines with J gene TRBJ2-3; there is no DNA to check the TCRdb D call of TRBD1. CDR1 and CDR2 (germline): SGHDT, YYEEEE. This CDR3 comprises 14 residues. CDR3 residues: CASSTGTEGDTQYF. The full variable domain, completed using reference TRBV5-6 and TRBJ2-3, is DAGVTQSPTHLIKTRGQQVTLRCSPKSGHDTVSWYQQALGQGPQFIFQYYEEEERQRGNFPDRFSGHQFPNYSSELNVNALLLGDSALYLCASSTGTEGDTQYFGPGTRLTVL.

The chain recombines TRBV20-1 with TRBJ2-1; TCRdb names TRBD2, which stays unverified in the absence of DNA. There are 13 residues in the CDR3. The germline V gene has CDR1 DFQATT and CDR2 SNEGSKA (reference sequence). This CDR3 is CSARLAGDNEQFF.

J is TRBJ1-2 and V is TRBV4-1. Germline CDR1 and CDR2: MGHRA and YSYEKL. The CDR3 extends over 13 amino acids. The CDR3 here is CASSQGLIYGYTF.

The chain links TRBV6-1 to TRBJ2-7; TCRdb returns TRBD2, unconfirmable since there is no DNA. Germline values: CDR1 MNHNS, CDR2 SASEGT. The CDR3 length is 15 residues. The chain's CDR3 is CASKGLAGIPPEQYF.